Only a few counts were recorded for the clone carrying this T cell receptor beta chain. What it binds is unknown. A read error may account for a junction end that differs from germline. Unique molecular identifiers were carried by the TCR beta cDNA libraries. From the PCR reads, TCRdb called clonotypes with MiXCR, one entry per CDR3 protein. The sample shows hundreds of thousands of distinct CDR3 sequences, roughly 27% of them seen only once. This entry belongs to a study of post-analysis software for immune sequencing data. For the study at large: The study covered relapsing-remitting, secondary progressive and progressive-relapsing courses of multiple sclerosis. Whole-study findings and limits: Samples from a shared batch, those prepared together, strongly co-clustered by F measure. Controls had significantly higher normalized Chao1 diversity than multiple sclerosis patients. Comparison of patients with controls showed a handful of TRBV segments more frequent in patients, TRBV5-6, TRBV5-1 and TRBV20-1 among them.

CDR3 length: 14 residues. This chain connects TRBV12-3 or TRBV12-4 to TRBJ2-3; the match to TRBD1 covers 7 bases. The sequence was collected from a girl between 5 and 17 years old with multiple sclerosis. The material sequenced was blood. For the CDR3, the DNA is TGTGCCAGCAGTTTGGGACAGAGCACAGATGCGCAGTATTTT. Its protein product is CASSLGQSTDAQYF.